What follows are 24 T cell receptor beta chains derived from one specimen sequenced in a study of T cell repertoires in cytomegalovirus infection. TCRdb analysed the reads with MiXCR anew, one entry per CDR3 protein. The sample lists some 180,000 distinct CDR3 sequences; about 17% were seen once. The sequencing sample was made of CD8+ T cells from PBMCs. The receptors here all came from a human donor in good health (CMV status not recorded). Some clones in this sample may be carry-over from other donors' samples.

This clonotype was seen ten or more times. The chain uses TRBV7-6 and TRBJ1-1, with TRBD1 identical over 12 bases. Trimming at V came to 5 bases and at J to 3 bases, leaving 7 bases not matched to a gene. CDR1 and CDR2 (germline): SGHVS, FNYEAQ. CDR3 size: 16 residues. CDR3 nucleotide sequence: TGTGCCAGCAGCCCAGGGACAGGGGGCTGGCACACTGAAGCTTTCTTT. This encodes CASSPGTGGWHTEAFF. The full variable domain, completed using reference TRBV7-6 and TRBJ1-1, is GAGVSQSPRYKVTKRGQDVALRCDPISGHVSLYWYRQALGQGPEFLTYFNYEAQQDKSGLPNDRFSAERPEGSISTLTIQRTEQRDSAMYRCASSPGTGGWHTEAFFGQGTRLTVV.

The chain recombines TRBV12-3 or TRBV12-4 with TRBJ1-1; perhaps TRBD1 as D (5 bases). The germline V and J ends were trimmed by 6 bases and 7 bases, with 12 bases remaining between them. This CDR3 is built from 12 residues. Here the CDR3 DNA reads TGTGCCAGCAGGTTCGGGGCCCTTGAAGCTTTCTTT. This encodes CASRFGALEAFF.

This clonotype was recorded a few times. CDR3 protein: CASSLGPKGAYNEQFF. CDR3 nucleotide sequence: TGTGCCAGCAGCTTAGGACCTAAAGGGGCCTACAATGAGCAGTTCTTC. The chain recombines TRBV7-9 with TRBJ2-1, with a tentative D call TRBD1 (5 bases). The CDR3 consists of 16 residues. The V end lost 1 base, the J end lost 2 bases, and 12 bases lay between the germline ends. Germline V lookup: CDR1 SEHNR, CDR2 FQNEAQ (reference sequence).

This clonotype was seen only a few times. One end of the junction does not line up with germline, which may come from a read error. The rearrangement links TRBV7-7 to TRBJ1-1; D is unresolved. Germline CDR1 SSHAT, CDR2 FNYEAQ (reference sequence). The CDR3 is 15 residues long. CDR3 protein: CASSLGIPSSTEAFF. The CDR3 coding sequence is TGTGCTAGCAGCTTAGGGATACCTAGTAGCACTGAAGCTTTCTTT.

V gene TRBV4-1 combines with J gene TRBJ1-5; D is ambiguous. The germline V and J ends were trimmed by 0 bases and 4 bases, with 10 bases remaining between them. Germline V gene data show CDR1 as MGHRA and CDR2 as YSYEKL. The CDR3 spans 15 residues. CDR3 DNA sequence: TGCGCCAGCAGCCAAGATTGGGCACCTAATCAGCCCCAGCATTTT. It translates to CASSQDWAPNQPQHF.

The table lists this clonotype with many counts. The V call is TRBV28, the J call TRBJ2-7, with D perhaps matching TRBD1 (5 bases). The germline V and J ends were trimmed by 6 bases and 2 bases, with 32 bases remaining between them. The CDR3 runs 20 residues. In germline, CDR1 is MDHEN, CDR2 SYDVKM. Written as DNA, the CDR3 is TGTGCCAGCAGCCCCCTCCCGGTGGGTTTAGGGGTTCGTATCACCTACGAGCAGTACTTC. It specifies CASSPLPVGLGVRITYEQYF.

This clonotype has only a few counts. The rearrangement joins TRBV7-9 to TRBJ2-5; the match to TRBD1 covers 9 bases. The CDR3 consists of 15 residues. Germline CDR1 reads SEHNR; CDR2 reads FQNEAQ (reference sequence). V shed 5 bases, J shed 2 bases, and the junction held 6 bases outside the gene matches. The CDR3 nucleotides are TGTGCCAGCAGCCCCGGACAGGGGACTCAAGAGACCCAGTACTTC. Residues: CASSPGQGTQETQYF.

V and J are TRBV7-9 and TRBJ1-1; D is ambiguous. In germline, CDR1 is SEHNR, CDR2 FQNEAQ (reference sequence). This CDR3 contains 14 residues. V lost 1 base to trimming and J lost 1 base, with 7 bases between them. CDR3 amino acids: CASSLVGGNTEAFF. The CDR3 DNA reads as TGTGCCAGCAGCTTAGTCGGTGGGAACACTGAAGCTTTCTTT.

The genes are TRBV20-1 and TRBJ2-1, with 7 bases identical to TRBD1. Germline CDR1 and CDR2: DFQATT and SNEGSKA (reference sequence). J was trimmed by 3 bases and V by 6 bases; bases with no gene match: 5. This CDR3 comprises 13 residues. The CDR3 DNA reads as TGCAGTGCGGAGACAGGGTACTACAATGAGCAGTTCTTC. Translated: CSAETGYYNEQFF.

This clonotype has only a few counts. CDR3 bases: TGTGCCAGCAGCCAAGATCCGGGGGCAGGCACTGAAGCTTTCTTT. This encodes CASSQDPGAGTEAFF. The V call is TRBV4-2, the J call TRBJ1-1; D possibly corresponds to TRBD1 (6 bases). Germline CDR1 reads LGHNA; CDR2 reads YNFKEQ. The CDR3 contains 15 residues. Trimming left V 0 bases short and J 4 bases short, with 12 bases between.

The rearrangement joins TRBV14 to TRBJ2-1; D may correspond to TRBD1 or TRBD2 (6 bases each). This CDR3 has 14 residues. V was pared by 3 bases and J by 6 bases, with 12 bases between. The germline V gene encodes CDR1 SGHDN and CDR2 FVKESK. This chain's CDR3 is CASSQGGAGNEQFF. The CDR3 coding sequence is TGTGCCAGCAGCCAGGGGGGCGCTGGCAATGAGCAGTTCTTC.

The chain recombines TRBV28 with TRBJ2-1; D perhaps matches TRBD1 (5 bases). Trimming took off 2 bases at V and 1 base at J, with 9 bases between the two ends. The CDR3 is 15 amino acids. Germline assignment: CDR1 MDHEN and CDR2 SYDVKM. CDR3 sequence: CASSLTAGSYNEQFF. CDR3 DNA: TGTGCCAGCAGTTTAACAGCAGGGTCCTACAATGAGCAGTTCTTC.

The genes are TRBV28 and TRBJ1-2; D not resolved. The CDR3 covers 13 residues. The germline CDR1 and CDR2 sequences are MDHEN and SYDVKM. V shed 5 bases and J shed 1 base, with 8 bases lying between them. The CDR3 loop is CASSPPGNYGYTF. The CDR3 bases are TGTGCCAGCAGTCCCCCGGGTAACTATGGCTACACCTTC.

Only a few counts were recorded for this clonotype. This CDR3 reads CSALDGTGGSYEQYF. The CDR3, as DNA: TGCAGTGCTCTAGATGGGACAGGGGGCTCCTACGAGCAGTACTTC. The V and J genes are TRBV20-1 and TRBJ2-7, with TRBD1 matching 11 bases. The CDR3 spans 15 residues. V trimming: 5 bases; J trimming: 0 bases; junction bases outside the gene matches: 6. CDR1 and CDR2 (germline): DFQATT, SNEGSKA (reference sequence).

This clonotype was detected only a few times. CDR3 DNA sequence: TGTGCCAGCAGCTTAGTCGGACGGGATCAGCCCCAGCATTTT. Translated: CASSLVGRDQPQHF. The chain combines TRBV7-9 with TRBJ1-5; D not certain. V was pared by 1 base and J by 5 bases, with 9 bases between. Germline CDR1 and CDR2: SEHNR and FQNEAQ (reference sequence). The CDR3 has 14 amino acids.

A few counts support this clonotype. The chain combines TRBV4-3 with TRBJ2-6; D not resolved. Per germline, CDR1 LGHNA and CDR2 YSLEER. Trimming cost V 2 bases and J 0 bases, with 14 bases left between them. This CDR3 comprises 18 residues. CDR3 DNA: TGCGCCAGCAGCCAACTCAGAGACCTATACTCTGGGGCCAACGTCCTGACTTTC. Its translation: CASSQLRDLYSGANVLTF.

The chain combines TRBV20-1 with TRBJ2-7, with a possible D match to TRBD1 (6 bases). This CDR3 has 14 residues. Germline V gives CDR1 DFQATT, CDR2 SNEGSKA (reference sequence). V lost 6 bases, J lost 5 bases, and 20 bases lay in between. This CDR3 is CSAEGNRAANEQYF. Written as DNA, the CDR3 is TGCAGTGCCGAGGGGAACAGGGCAGCCAACGAGCAGTACTTC.

In this sample, this clonotype turned up many times. The gene calls are TRBV25-1 and TRBJ2-3; TRBD2 agrees at 8 bases. CDR3 length: 16 residues. Trimming cost V 1 base and J 1 base; bases outside gene matches: 4. Germline assignment: CDR1 MGHDK and CDR2 SYGVNS. The CDR3 spells CASSESSSGGTDTQYF. The CDR3 coding sequence is TGTGCCAGCAGTGAATCAAGTAGCGGGGGCACAGATACGCAGTATTTT.

The V and J genes are TRBV7-2 and TRBJ1-2; no firm D call. There are 16 residues in the CDR3. In germline, CDR1 is SGHTA, CDR2 FQGNSA. Trimming removed 2 bases from V and 0 bases from J, with 13 bases in between. The CDR3 sequence: CASSLYPREANYGYTF. CDR3 DNA sequence: TGTGCCAGCAGCTTATATCCGAGAGAAGCTAACTATGGCTACACCTTC.

The rearrangement joins TRBV6-5 to TRBJ1-1; D might be TRBD1 (5 bases). The CDR3 spans 14 residues. The germline V gene has CDR1 MNHEY and CDR2 SVGAGI. V was shortened by 6 bases and J by 4 bases, with 15 bases between the two germline ends. The CDR3 protein is CASRRDSGFTEAFF. The DNA for the CDR3 is TGTGCCAGCAGGCGCGACTCAGGGTTCACTGAAGCTTTCTTT.

This clonotype was seen only a few times. J is TRBJ1-2 and V is TRBV10-3; unclear D gene. The V gene lost 2 bases and the J gene lost 7 bases, with 11 bases spanning the gap. In germline, CDR1 is ENHRY, CDR2 SYGVKD. There are 13 residues in the CDR3. CDR3 nucleotide sequence: TGTGCCATCAGTGAGGAGGGAAGATCTGGCTACACCTTC. Its protein is CAISEEGRSGYTF.

This clonotype has a count of ten or more. The genes are TRBV7-3 and TRBJ1-2; TRBD1 matches at 11 bases. Germline V lookup: CDR1 SGHTA, CDR2 FQGTGA. V lost 3 bases, J lost 6 bases, and 6 bases stayed unmatched. The CDR3 has 15 amino acids. CDR3: CASSFQRTGGDGYTF. For the CDR3, the DNA is TGTGCCAGCAGCTTTCAGCGGACAGGGGGCGATGGCTACACCTTC.

The chain recombines TRBV28 with TRBJ1-5, with D unresolved. Looked up from germline, CDR1 is MDHEN and CDR2 is SYDVKM. This CDR3 is built from 15 residues. Trimming left V 6 bases short and J 3 bases short, with 15 bases between. CDR3 protein: CASRPEGGYNQPQHF. CDR3 bases: TGTGCCAGCAGACCCGAGGGAGGTTACAATCAGCCCCAGCATTTT.

This clonotype was seen only a few times. This sequence joins TRBV10-3 and TRBJ1-1; D gene ambiguous. Germline V gene data show CDR1 as ENHRY and CDR2 as SYGVKD. Deletions cut 0 bases from V and 1 base from J, with 9 bases between. CDR3 size: 15 residues. The CDR3 is CAISESGLANTEAFF. The CDR3 DNA is TGTGCCATCAGTGAGTCCGGCCTTGCGAACACTGAAGCTTTCTTT.